These 3 T cell receptor beta chains originate from one sample sequenced in a study of vaccination and CD4 T cells after COVID-19. Their antigen targets remain unknown. Cultured CD4+ T cells had their DNA profiled by the Oncomine TCR Beta short-read assay. TCRdb passed the PCR reads through MiXCR, listing each CDR3 protein once. The data hold about 5,200 distinct CDR3 sequences, with about 32% observed a single time. Treatment reported: approximately 9-day PBMC culture with coronavirus spike peptide pools or control peptides (ViraFEST assay). Source: CD4+ T cells from blood, cultured in vitro, taken after SARS-CoV-2 vaccination. These receptors were obtained from a human donor who had recovered from COVID-19.

The V gene is TRBV7-2, the J gene TRBJ1-2; TRBD1 matches 7 bases. Germline V CDR1 and CDR2: SGHTA, FQGNSA. Trimming at V came to 4 bases and at J to 6 bases, leaving 11 bases not matched to a gene. CDR3 length equals 15 residues. This CDR3 reads CASSYADREPHGYTF. The CDR3 nucleotides are TGTGCCAGCAGCTACGCCGACAGGGAACCGCATGGCTACACCTTC.

The J gene is TRBJ1-5, the V gene TRBV4-1; D is unresolved. This CDR3 contains 13 residues. V was clipped by 1 base and J by 4 bases, with 5 bases between them. From germline, CDR1 is MGHRA and CDR2 YSYEKL. The CDR3 DNA follows: TGCGCCAGCAGCCAAGGAAGAAATCAGCCCCAGCATTTT. Its translation is CASSQGRNQPQHF.

In its sample, this clonotype is medium-sized. The rearrangement joins TRBV4-3 to TRBJ2-7; maybe TRBD1 (6 bases). The CDR3 totals 13 residues. Looked up from germline, CDR1 is LGHNA and CDR2 is YSLEER. The V gene lost 0 bases and the J gene lost 4 bases, with 7 bases spanning the gap. For the CDR3, the DNA is TGCGCCAGCAGCCAAGAGGACAGTTACGAGCAGTACTTC. Translated: CASSQEDSYEQYF.